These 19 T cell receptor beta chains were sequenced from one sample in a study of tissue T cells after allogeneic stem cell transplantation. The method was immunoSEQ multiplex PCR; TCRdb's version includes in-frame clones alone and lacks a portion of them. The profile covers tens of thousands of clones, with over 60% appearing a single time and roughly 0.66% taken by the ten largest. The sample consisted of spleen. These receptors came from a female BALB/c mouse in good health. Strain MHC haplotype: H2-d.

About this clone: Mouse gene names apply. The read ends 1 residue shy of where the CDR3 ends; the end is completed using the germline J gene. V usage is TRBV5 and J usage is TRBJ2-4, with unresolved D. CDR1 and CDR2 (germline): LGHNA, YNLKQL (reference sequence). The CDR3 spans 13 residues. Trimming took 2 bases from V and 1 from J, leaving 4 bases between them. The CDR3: CASSQRGQNTLYF. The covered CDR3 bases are TGTGCCAGCAGCCAAAGGGGTCAAAACACCTTGTAC.

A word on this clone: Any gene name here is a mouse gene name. Incomplete CDR3 DNA: TGTGCCAGCAGCCAAGAGTGGGGGGCGCACGAAAGATTATTT. Protein product: CASSQEWGAHERLF. The entire CDR3 sequence reads CASSQEWGAHERLFF. The chain joins TRBV2 to TRBJ1-4, with D possibly matching TRBD1 (6 bases). The read ends 1 residue early relative to the CDR3; the germline J gene fills the gap. V was pared by 0 bases and J by 6 bases, with 11 bases between. This CDR3 contains 15 residues. From germline, CDR1 is LGHNA and CDR2 YSYQKL. Supplemented by reference TRBV2 and TRBJ1-4, the full variable domain reads DPKIIQKPKYLVAVTGSEKILICEQYLGHNAMYWYRQSAKKPLEFMFSYSYQKLMDNQTASSRFQPQSSKKNHLDLQITALKPDDSATYFCASSQEWGAHERLFFGHGTKLSVL.

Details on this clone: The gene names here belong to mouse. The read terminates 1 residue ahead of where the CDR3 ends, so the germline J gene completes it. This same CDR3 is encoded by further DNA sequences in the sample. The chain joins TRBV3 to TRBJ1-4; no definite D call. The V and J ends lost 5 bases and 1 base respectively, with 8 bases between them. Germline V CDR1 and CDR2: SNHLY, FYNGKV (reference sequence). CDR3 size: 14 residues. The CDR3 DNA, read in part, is TGTGCCAGCAGCCCAGACAATTCCAACGAAAGATTATTT. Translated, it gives CASSPDNSNERLF. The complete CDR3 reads CASSPDNSNERLFF.

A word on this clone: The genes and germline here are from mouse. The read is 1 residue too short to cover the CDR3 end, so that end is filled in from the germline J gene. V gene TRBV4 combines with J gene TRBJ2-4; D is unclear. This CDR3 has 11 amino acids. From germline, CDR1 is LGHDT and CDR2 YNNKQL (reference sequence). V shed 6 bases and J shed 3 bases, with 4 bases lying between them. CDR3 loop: CASSSQNTLYF. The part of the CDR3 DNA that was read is TGTGCCAGCAGTTCACAAAACACCTTGTAC.

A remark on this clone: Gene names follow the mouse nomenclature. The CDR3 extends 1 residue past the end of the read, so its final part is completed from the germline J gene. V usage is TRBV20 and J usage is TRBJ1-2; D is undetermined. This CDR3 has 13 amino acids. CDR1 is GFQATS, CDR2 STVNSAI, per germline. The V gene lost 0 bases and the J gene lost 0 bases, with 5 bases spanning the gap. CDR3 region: CGAREASNSDYTF. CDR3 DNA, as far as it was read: TGTGGTGCTAGGGAGGCATCAAACTCCGACTACACC.

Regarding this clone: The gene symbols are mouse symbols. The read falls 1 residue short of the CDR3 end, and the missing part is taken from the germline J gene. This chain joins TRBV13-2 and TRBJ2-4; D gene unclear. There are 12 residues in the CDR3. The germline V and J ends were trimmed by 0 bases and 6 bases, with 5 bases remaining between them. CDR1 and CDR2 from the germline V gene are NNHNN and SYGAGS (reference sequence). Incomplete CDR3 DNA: TGTGCCAGCGGTGATGGAGGGAACACCTTGTAC. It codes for CASGDGGNTLY. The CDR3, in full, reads CASGDGGNTLYF.

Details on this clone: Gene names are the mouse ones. The sequenced part of the CDR3 DNA is TGTGCTAGCAGTTCTCAGGGGGCGCCTTCCGACTACACC. Translation gives CASSSQGAPSDYT. The full CDR3 protein reads CASSSQGAPSDYTF. J is TRBJ1-2 and V is TRBV29, with 8 nucleotides matching TRBD1. The read stops 1 residue short of the end of the CDR3; the missing end is completed from the germline J gene. Trimming took 4 bases from V and 5 from J; bases not matched to a gene: 6. The length of the CDR3 is 14 residues. Looked up from germline, CDR1 is MSHET and CDR2 is SYDVDS.

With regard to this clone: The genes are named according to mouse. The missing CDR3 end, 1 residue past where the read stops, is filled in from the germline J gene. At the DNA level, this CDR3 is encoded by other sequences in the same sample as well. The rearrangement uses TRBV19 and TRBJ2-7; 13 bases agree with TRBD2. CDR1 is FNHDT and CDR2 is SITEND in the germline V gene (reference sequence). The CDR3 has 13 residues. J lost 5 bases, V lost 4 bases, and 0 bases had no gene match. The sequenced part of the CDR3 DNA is TGTGCCAGCAGTGGACTGGGGGGGCATGAACAGTAC. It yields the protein CASSGLGGHEQY. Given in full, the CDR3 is CASSGLGGHEQYF. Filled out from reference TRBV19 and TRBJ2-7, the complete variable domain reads GGIITQTPKFLIGQEGQKLTLKCQQNFNHDTMYWYRQDSGKGLRLIYYSITENDLQKGDLSEGYDASREKKSSFSLTVTSAQKNEMAVFLCASSGLGGHEQYFGPGTRLTVL.

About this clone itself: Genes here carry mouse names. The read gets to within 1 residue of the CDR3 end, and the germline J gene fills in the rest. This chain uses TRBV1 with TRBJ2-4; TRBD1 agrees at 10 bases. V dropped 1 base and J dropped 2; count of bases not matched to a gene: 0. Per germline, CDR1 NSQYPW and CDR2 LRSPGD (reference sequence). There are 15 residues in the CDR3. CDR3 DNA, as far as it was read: TGCACCTGCAGTGCAGGACAGGGGGCTCAAAACACCTTGTAC. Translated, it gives CTCSAGQGAQNTLY. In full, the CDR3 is CTCSAGQGAQNTLYF.

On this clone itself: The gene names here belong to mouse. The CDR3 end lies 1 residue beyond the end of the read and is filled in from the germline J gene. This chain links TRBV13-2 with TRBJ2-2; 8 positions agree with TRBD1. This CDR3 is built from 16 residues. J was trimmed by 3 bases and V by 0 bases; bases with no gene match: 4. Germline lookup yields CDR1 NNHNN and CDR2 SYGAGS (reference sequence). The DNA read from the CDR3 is TGTGCCAGCGGTGATGCAGGGGGCGCGGACACCGGGCAGCTCTAC. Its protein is CASGDAGGADTGQLY. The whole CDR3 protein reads CASGDAGGADTGQLYF.

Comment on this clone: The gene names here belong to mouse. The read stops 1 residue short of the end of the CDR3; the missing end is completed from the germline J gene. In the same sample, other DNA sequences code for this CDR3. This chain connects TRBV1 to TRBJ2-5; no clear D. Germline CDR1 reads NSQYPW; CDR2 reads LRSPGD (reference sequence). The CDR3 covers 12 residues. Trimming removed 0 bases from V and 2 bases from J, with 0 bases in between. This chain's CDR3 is CTCSADQDTQYF. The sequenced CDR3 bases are TGCACCTGCAGTGCAGACCAAGACACCCAGTAC.

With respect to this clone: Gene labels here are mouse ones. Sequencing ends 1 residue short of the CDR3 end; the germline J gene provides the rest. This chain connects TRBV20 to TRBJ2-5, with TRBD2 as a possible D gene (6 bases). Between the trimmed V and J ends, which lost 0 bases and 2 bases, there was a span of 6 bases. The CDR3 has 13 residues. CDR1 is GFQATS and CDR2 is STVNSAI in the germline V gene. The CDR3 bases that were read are TGTGGTGCTAGGGATGGGGGCCAAGACACCCAGTAC. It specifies CGARDGGQDTQY. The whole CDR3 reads CGARDGGQDTQYF.

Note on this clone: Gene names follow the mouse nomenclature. The CDR3 is CASSDGGNERLFF. The part of the CDR3 DNA that was read is TGTGCCAGCAGTGATGGAGGGAACGAAAGATTATTT. This rearrangement joins TRBV13-1 to TRBJ1-4; unclear D gene. The CDR3 end is not reached by the read, which stops 1 residue before it; the germline J gene fills it in. Germline values: CDR1 NSHNY, CDR2 SYGAGN. The V gene lost 0 bases and the J gene lost 5 bases, with 5 bases spanning the gap. The CDR3 spans 13 residues. Drawing the rest from reference TRBV13-1 and TRBJ1-4, the complete variable domain is EAAVTQSPRNKVTVTGGNVTLSCRQTNSHNYMYWYRQDTGHGLRLIHYSYGAGNLRIGDVPDGYKATRTTQEDFFLLLELASPSQTSLYFCASSDGGNERLFFGHGTKLSVL.

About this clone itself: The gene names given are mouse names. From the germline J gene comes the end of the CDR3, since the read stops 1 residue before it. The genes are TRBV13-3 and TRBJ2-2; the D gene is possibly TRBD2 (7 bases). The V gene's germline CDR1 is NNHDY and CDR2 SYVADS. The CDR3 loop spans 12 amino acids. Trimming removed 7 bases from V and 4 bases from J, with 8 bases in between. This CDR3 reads CASGGRTGQLYF. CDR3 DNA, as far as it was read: TGTGCCAGCGGGGGGCGCACCGGGCAGCTCTAC.

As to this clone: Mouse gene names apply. The DNA read from the CDR3 is TGTGCCAGCAGCTTCAGTCTTAACAACCAGGCTCCGCTT. It codes for CASSFSLNNQAPL. The entire CDR3 protein reads CASSFSLNNQAPLF. The chain joins TRBV4 to TRBJ1-5, with D uncertain. The CDR3 end lies 1 residue beyond the end of the read and is filled in from the germline J gene. Germline CDR1 and CDR2: LGHDT and YNNKQL (reference sequence). The V end was cut by 4 bases, the J end by 0 bases, with 7 bases between. This CDR3 has 14 amino acids.

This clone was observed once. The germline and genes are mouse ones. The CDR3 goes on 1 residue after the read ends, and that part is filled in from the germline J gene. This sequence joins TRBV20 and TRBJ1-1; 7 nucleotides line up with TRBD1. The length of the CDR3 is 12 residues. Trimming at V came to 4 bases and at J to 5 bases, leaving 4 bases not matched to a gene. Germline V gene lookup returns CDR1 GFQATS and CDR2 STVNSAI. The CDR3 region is CGAKTGRTEVFF. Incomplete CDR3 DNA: TGTGGTGCTAAGACAGGGCGAACAGAAGTCTTC.

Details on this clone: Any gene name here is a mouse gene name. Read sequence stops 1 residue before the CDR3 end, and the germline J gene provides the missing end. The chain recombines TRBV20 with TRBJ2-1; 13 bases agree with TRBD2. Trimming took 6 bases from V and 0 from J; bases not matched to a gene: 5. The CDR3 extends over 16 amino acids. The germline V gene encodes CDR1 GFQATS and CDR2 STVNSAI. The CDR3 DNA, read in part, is TGTGGTGCCCGGGACTGGGGGGGGCATAACTATGCTGAGCAGTTC. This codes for CGARDWGGHNYAEQF. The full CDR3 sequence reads CGARDWGGHNYAEQFF.

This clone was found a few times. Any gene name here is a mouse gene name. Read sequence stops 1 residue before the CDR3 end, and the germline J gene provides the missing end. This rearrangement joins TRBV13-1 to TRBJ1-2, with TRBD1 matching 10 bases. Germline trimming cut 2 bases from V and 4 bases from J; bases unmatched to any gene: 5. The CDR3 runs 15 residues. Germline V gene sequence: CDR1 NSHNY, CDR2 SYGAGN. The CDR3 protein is CASSEGGTGVSDYTF. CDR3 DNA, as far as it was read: TGTGCCAGCAGTGAAGGAGGGACAGGGGTCTCCGACTACACC.

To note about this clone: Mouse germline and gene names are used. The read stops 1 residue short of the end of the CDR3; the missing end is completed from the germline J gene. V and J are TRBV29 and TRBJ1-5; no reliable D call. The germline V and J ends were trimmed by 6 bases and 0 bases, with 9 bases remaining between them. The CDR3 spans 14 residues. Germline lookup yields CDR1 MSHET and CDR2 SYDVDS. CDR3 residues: CASSQQYNNQAPLF. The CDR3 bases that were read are TGTGCTAGCAGCCAACAATATAACAACCAGGCTCCGCTT.